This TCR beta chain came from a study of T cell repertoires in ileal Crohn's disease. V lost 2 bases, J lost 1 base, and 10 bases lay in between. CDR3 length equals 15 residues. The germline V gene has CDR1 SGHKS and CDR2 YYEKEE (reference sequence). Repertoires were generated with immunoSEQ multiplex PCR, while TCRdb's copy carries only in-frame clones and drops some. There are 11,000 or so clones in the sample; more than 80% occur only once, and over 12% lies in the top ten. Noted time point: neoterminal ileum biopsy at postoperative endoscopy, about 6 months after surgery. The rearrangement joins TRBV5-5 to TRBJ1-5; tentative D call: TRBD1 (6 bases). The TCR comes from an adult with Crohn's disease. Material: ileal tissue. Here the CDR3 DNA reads TGTGCCAGCAGCTTCCGAGGGGGAAGCAATCAGCCCCAGCATTTT. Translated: CASSFRGGSNQPQHF.